What follows are 30 T cell receptor beta chains derived from one specimen sequenced in a study of blood T cell repertoires in COVID-19. Clones were sequenced by immunoSEQ multiplex PCR, and TCRdb holds only the in-frame ones, with some missing. The table includes approximately 70,000 clones, 85% to 90% detected once. The sequencing sample was made of peripheral blood. The receptors come from a man between 70 and 80 years old with active COVID-19.

CDR3: CASGLTGDYGYTF. For the CDR3, the DNA is TGTGCCAGCGGACTCACGGGGGACTATGGCTACACCTTC. This sequence joins TRBV6-5 and TRBJ1-2; tentative D call: TRBD1 (5 bases). CDR1 is MNHEY, CDR2 SVGAGI, per germline. The CDR3 has 13 amino acids. V lost 8 bases and J lost 3, with 13 bases in between.

The gene calls are TRBV19 and TRBJ2-2, with D possibly matching TRBD1 (5 bases). Trimming took 7 bases from V and 0 from J, leaving 9 bases between them. CDR1 is LNHDA and CDR2 is SQIVND in the germline V gene (reference sequence). The CDR3 loop spans 14 amino acids. CDR3 in amino acids: CASKGPSNTGELFF. The DNA of the CDR3 is TGTGCCAGTAAGGGGCCTTCGAACACCGGGGAGCTGTTTTTT. Looking up the rest from reference TRBV19 and TRBJ2-2 gives the full variable domain: DGGITQSPKYLFRKEGQNVTLSCEQNLNHDAMYWYRQDPGQGLRLIYYSQIVNDFQKGDIAEGYSVSREKKESFPLTVTSAQKNPTAFYLCASKGPSNTGELFFGEGSRLTVL.

V and J are TRBV9 and TRBJ2-3; D remains ambiguous. CDR1 and CDR2 from the germline V gene are SGDLS and YYNGEE. The germline V and J ends were trimmed by 0 bases and 6 bases, with 8 bases remaining between them. The CDR3 runs to 13 residues. The CDR3 loop is CASSVEAWDTQYF. CDR3 nucleotides: TGTGCCAGCAGCGTAGAAGCGTGGGATACGCAGTATTTT. The whole variable domain, filled in from reference TRBV9 and TRBJ2-3, reads DSGVTQTPKHLITATGQRVTLRCSPRSGDLSVYWYQQSLDQGLQFLIQYYNGEERAKGNILERFSAQQFPDLHSELNLSSLELGDSALYFCASSVEAWDTQYFGPGTRLTVL.

V usage is TRBV19 and J usage is TRBJ2-2, with a possible D match to TRBD2 (6 bases). Trimming shortened V by 5 bases and J by 4 bases, and 23 bases separated the two germline ends. The CDR3 loop spans 18 amino acids. The germline CDR1 and CDR2 sequences are LNHDA and SQIVND (reference sequence). The CDR3 loop reads CASSWGRQAGWSTGELFF. The CDR3 bases are TGTGCCAGTAGTTGGGGGAGGCAGGCGGGTTGGAGCACCGGGGAGCTGTTTTTT. Full variable domain (missing parts from reference TRBV19 and TRBJ2-2): DGGITQSPKYLFRKEGQNVTLSCEQNLNHDAMYWYRQDPGQGLRLIYYSQIVNDFQKGDIAEGYSVSREKKESFPLTVTSAQKNPTAFYLCASSWGRQAGWSTGELFFGEGSRLTVL.

As regards this clone: An end of the junction differs from the germline gene, which may be a read error. V gene TRBV7-7 combines with J gene TRBJ2-1, with D perhaps matching TRBD2 (6 bases). CDR1 and CDR2 (germline): SSHAT, FNYEAQ (reference sequence). The CDR3 extends over 17 amino acids. CDR3 nucleotides: TGTGCTAGCAGCTTAGCGGCTAGTTCGGGCTCCTACAATGAGCAGTTCTTC. Its translation: CASSLAASSGSYNEQFF.

V is TRBV6-2 or TRBV6-3 and J is TRBJ2-3, with 10 nucleotides matching TRBD2. This CDR3 has 17 residues. After removal of 2 bases from V and 4 bases from J, the junction contained 9 bases not matched to a gene. Germline V gene data show CDR1 as MNHEY and CDR2 as SVGEGT. DNA of the CDR3: TGTGCCAGCAGTTACCCCACTAGCGGGATTACGTCAGATACGCAGTATTTT. It codes for CASSYPTSGITSDTQYF.

The V gene is TRBV11-2, the J gene TRBJ2-1, with 8 bases identical to TRBD2. Germline CDR1 is SGHAT and CDR2 is FQNNGV. J gave up 15 bases and V 5 bases, and 9 bases lay outside the gene matches. The CDR3 sequence is 12 residues long. CDR3 protein: CASSPTGTRRFF. CDR3 bases: TGTGCCAGCAGCCCAACCGGGACTAGAAGGTTCTTC.

V usage is TRBV7-9 and J usage is TRBJ2-5, with 10 bases that match TRBD2. CDR3 size: 14 residues. The V and J ends lost 5 bases and 5 bases, in that order; junction bases with no gene match: 5. CDR1 and CDR2 (germline): SEHNR, FQNEAQ (reference sequence). The CDR3, as DNA: TGTGCCAGCAGCCAAGCGGGAGGGGGTGAGACCCAGTACTTC. Its translation is CASSQAGGGETQYF.

CDR3 nucleotides: TGTGCCAGCAGTTTGCGGGGAGCCTATGGCTACACCTTC. Translated: CASSLRGAYGYTF. The V call is TRBV27, the J call TRBJ1-2, with D unresolved. V lost 3 bases, J lost 4 bases, and 9 bases lay in between. Germline CDR1 is MNHEY and CDR2 is SMNVEV (reference sequence). The CDR3 sequence is 13 residues long.

The chain is built from TRBV4-3 and TRBJ1-4, with D hard to call. This CDR3 has 14 residues. The germline V gene has CDR1 LGHNA and CDR2 YSLEER. Trimming shortened V by 0 bases and J by 6 bases, and 8 bases separated the two germline ends. The CDR3 nucleotides read TGCGCCAGCAGCCAAGATTGGGCAGATGAAAAACTGTTTTTT. This translates into CASSQDWADEKLFF.

This clone appeared a few times. This sequence joins TRBV6-4 and TRBJ2-7; 13 positions agree with TRBD2. Germline CDR1 reads MRHNA; CDR2 reads SNTAGT. The CDR3 is 15 residues long. Germline trimming cut 6 bases from V and 2 bases from J; bases unmatched to any gene: 4. The CDR3 is CASSPTSGRAYEQYF. The CDR3 DNA follows: TGTGCCAGCAGCCCAACTAGCGGGAGGGCCTACGAGCAGTACTTC.

The V call is TRBV7-8, the J call TRBJ2-5; 10 nucleotides match TRBD2. The CDR3 runs 16 residues. V lost 5 bases and J lost 0; bases outside the gene matches: 6. From germline, CDR1 is SGHVS and CDR2 FQNEAQ. The CDR3, as DNA: TGTGCCAGCAGCCCAGTACTAGCGGGATACCAAGAGACCCAGTACTTC. It encodes CASSPVLAGYQETQYF.

The chain employs TRBV24-1 and TRBJ1-5, with 8 bases that match TRBD1. The CDR3 runs to 18 residues. The germline V gene has CDR1 KGHDR and CDR2 SFDVKD. V gave up 3 bases and J gave up 1 base; unmatched junction bases: 10. This CDR3 is CATSDPPAQGESNQPQHF. DNA of the CDR3: TGTGCCACCAGTGATCCTCCCGCACAGGGGGAGAGCAATCAGCCCCAGCATTTT.

The chain couples TRBV7-2 to TRBJ2-5, with 8 bases matching TRBD2. The CDR3 is 17 residues long. Unmatched junction bases numbered 15, after V lost 4 bases and J lost 5 bases. Germline loops: CDR1 SGHTA, CDR2 FQGNSA. This CDR3 reads CASSYPVVAGWEETQYF. The CDR3 region has the DNA TGTGCCAGCAGCTACCCGGTGGTAGCGGGATGGGAGGAGACCCAGTACTTC.

CDR3: CATSRDSRGLTEAFF. The CDR3 DNA reads as TGTGCCACCAGCAGAGATTCCAGGGGGCTTACTGAAGCTTTCTTT. The chain joins TRBV15 to TRBJ1-1; the match to TRBD1 covers 8 bases. This CDR3 spans 15 amino acids. Unmatched junction bases numbered 5, after V lost 0 bases and J lost 5 bases. Germline assignment: CDR1 LNHNV and CDR2 YYDKDF (reference sequence).

The rearrangement joins TRBV9 to TRBJ2-7; D possibly corresponds to TRBD2 (6 bases). Trimming left V 3 bases short and J 4 bases short, with 14 bases between. Germline CDR1 is SGDLS and CDR2 is YYNGEE. CDR3 length equals 14 residues. CDR3 loop: CASSADSGGYEQYF. CDR3 in DNA: TGTGCCAGCAGCGCTGACAGCGGAGGGTACGAGCAGTACTTC.

This chain uses TRBV5-4 with TRBJ1-2; possibly TRBD1 for D (5 bases). The V gene's germline CDR1 is SGHNT and CDR2 YYREEE (reference sequence). V lost 1 base and J lost 7, with 20 bases in between. This CDR3 has 16 amino acids. In DNA form, the CDR3 reads TGTGCCAGCAGCTTGCCGCAGGGTGGAAGTTCGGTTGGCTACACCTTC. Translation: CASSLPQGGSSVGYTF.

This clone was seen a single time. V is TRBV7-6 and J is TRBJ2-1, with 15 bases identical to TRBD2. This CDR3 has 20 amino acids. V lost 5 bases, J lost 5 bases, and 16 bases stayed unmatched. The germline CDR1 and CDR2 sequences are SGHVS and FNYEAQ. CDR3 sequence: CASSRTPGTSGRFDNNEQFF. The CDR3 DNA sequence: TGTGCCAGCAGCCGGACCCCCGGGACTAGCGGGAGGTTCGACAACAATGAGCAGTTCTTC.

This chain uses TRBV3-1 (or the pseudogene TRBV3-2) with TRBJ2-5, with 9 bases that match TRBD2. Germline-derived CDR1 and CDR2 are LGHDT and YNNKEL (reference sequence). The ends lost 5 bases at V and 5 bases at J; junction bases unmatched: 9. The length of the CDR3 is 15 residues. The CDR3 DNA reads TGTGCCAGCAGCTTCCAGGGACTAGCTGGGGAGACCCAGTACTTC. Protein product: CASSFQGLAGETQYF.

This clone showed up just a few times. The chain carries TRBV18 and TRBJ2-2, with unresolved D. The CDR3 spans 14 residues. Per the germline V gene, CDR1 is KGHSH and CDR2 is LQKENI. The V gene lost 1 base and the J gene lost 4 bases, with 7 bases spanning the gap. CDR3 coding DNA: TGTGCCAGCTCACCACGATCGGGCACCGGGGAGCTGTTTTTT. Encoded protein: CASSPRSGTGELFF.

Details on this clone: One junction end does not reproduce the germline sequence, and a read error may be involved. V usage is TRBV4-1 and J usage is TRBJ1-1; TRBD1 might be the D (5 bases). Per the germline V gene, CDR1 is MGHRA and CDR2 is YSYEKL. This CDR3 spans 10 amino acids. CDR3 in DNA: TGCGCCATCGGGGGTAGGGGTCGGCCCTTT. Translated, it gives CAIGGRGRPF.

The chain joins TRBV30 to TRBJ2-2; no definite D call. Looked up from germline, CDR1 is GTSNPN and CDR2 is SVGIG (reference sequence). The CDR3 runs to 14 residues. The V end lost 3 bases, the J end lost 5 bases, and 13 bases lay between the germline ends. CDR3 DNA: TGTGCCTGGAGCCGCCTTTTGACAACCGGGGAGCTGTTTTTT. It yields the protein CAWSRLLTTGELFF.

The V and J genes are TRBV5-1 and TRBJ2-1, with 10 bases lining up with TRBD1. CDR3 length: 16 amino acids. The germline V gene encodes CDR1 SGHRS and CDR2 YFSETQ. V shed 4 bases, J shed 5 bases, and the junction held 9 bases outside the gene matches. The CDR3 sequence: CASSPPQGTGDNEQFF. CDR3 bases: TGCGCCAGCAGCCCCCCCCAGGGGACAGGGGACAATGAGCAGTTCTTC.

The chain employs TRBV19 and TRBJ2-2, with 10 bases lining up with TRBD1. The CDR3 extends over 13 amino acids. CDR1 and CDR2 (germline): LNHDA, SQIVND (reference sequence). V was pared by 6 bases and J by 10 bases, with 5 bases of the junction left unmatched. The CDR3 region is CASSPTGGEELFF. In DNA form, the CDR3 reads TGTGCCAGTAGCCCGACAGGGGGCGAGGAGCTGTTTTTT. Complete variable domain (other parts from reference TRBV19 and TRBJ2-2): DGGITQSPKYLFRKEGQNVTLSCEQNLNHDAMYWYRQDPGQGLRLIYYSQIVNDFQKGDIAEGYSVSREKKESFPLTVTSAQKNPTAFYLCASSPTGGEELFFGEGSRLTVL.

The genes are TRBV5-6 and TRBJ2-1, with a weak D call TRBD1 (6 bases). V was pared by 0 bases and J by 1 base, with 11 bases between. CDR3 length: 16 amino acids. CDR1 and CDR2 from the germline V gene are SGHDT and YYEEEE. DNA of the CDR3: TGTGCCAGCAGCTTGGGGGGGCGGTTTTCCTACAATGAGCAGTTCTTC. Its translation: CASSLGGRFSYNEQFF.

V gene TRBV30 combines with J gene TRBJ1-2, with D possibly being TRBD1 (6 bases). CDR1 and CDR2 from the germline V gene are GTSNPN and SVGIG (reference sequence). V dropped 5 bases and J dropped 3 bases, with 13 bases sitting between them. The CDR3 sequence is 13 residues long. DNA of the CDR3: TGTGCCTGGGCCTCACAGGGTGACTATGGCTACACCTTC. This gives the protein CAWASQGDYGYTF.

Notes on this clone: In the same sample, other DNA sequences code for this CDR3. This chain joins TRBV21-1 and TRBJ2-7; the D segment call TRBD1 is taken from the table without a DNA check. TRBV21-1 is flagged as a pseudogene. The CDR3 runs to 17 residues. In nucleotides, the CDR3 is TGTGCCAGCAGCAAAGTCGGTAAGAGACAGGGAGTCTACGAGCAGTACTTC. It specifies CASSKVGKRQGVYEQYF.

This chain joins TRBV28 and TRBJ2-7; 12 positions match TRBD2. V lost 3 bases to trimming and J lost 7 bases; unmatched junction nucleotides: 13. This CDR3 contains 17 residues. Germline CDR1 is MDHEN and CDR2 is SYDVKM. Written as DNA, the CDR3 is TGTGCCAGCAGTTTTGCGGCTAGCGGGAGGGCCTTTCAAGAGCAGTACTTC. This sequence encodes CASSFAASGRAFQEQYF.

The CDR3 region has the DNA TGTGCCAGCAGCTTGTCTCCGCAGGTTCCCTACGAGCAGTACTTC. This translates into CASSLSPQVPYEQYF. The rearrangement joins TRBV5-5 to TRBJ2-7; no reliable D call. The CDR3 contains 15 residues. Germline values: CDR1 SGHKS, CDR2 YYEKEE (reference sequence). V lost 1 base to trimming and J lost 2 bases, with 13 bases between them.

The chain combines TRBV5-1 with TRBJ2-1; 8 bases are shared with TRBD1. Germline CDR1 reads SGHRS; CDR2 reads YFSETQ. V gave up 1 base and J gave up 7 bases; unmatched junction bases: 7. The CDR3 sequence is 15 residues long. CDR3 DNA: TGCGCCAGCAGCTTGCGGACAGGGAACGATAATGAGCAGTTCTTC. Its protein product is CASSLRTGNDNEQFF.